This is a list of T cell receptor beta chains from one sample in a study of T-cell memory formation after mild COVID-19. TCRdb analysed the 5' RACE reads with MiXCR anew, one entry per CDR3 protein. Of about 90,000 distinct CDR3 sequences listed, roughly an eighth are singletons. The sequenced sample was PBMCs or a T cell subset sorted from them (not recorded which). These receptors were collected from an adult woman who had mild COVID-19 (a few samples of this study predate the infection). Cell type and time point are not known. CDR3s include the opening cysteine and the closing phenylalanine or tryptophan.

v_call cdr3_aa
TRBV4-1 CASSQFLLAGGYEQYF
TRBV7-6 CASSLLALIDEQFF
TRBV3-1 CASSPGGTNYGYTF
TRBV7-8 CASSHRTGDGEQYF
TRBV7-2 CASSRDGEFSEAFF
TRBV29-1 CSALGQNYGYTF
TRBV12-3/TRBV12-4 CASRQGVTEAFF
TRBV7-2 CASSRYLSGVETQYF
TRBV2 CASSGARGAPHEQFF
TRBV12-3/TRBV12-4 CASSLGPSYEQYF
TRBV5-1 CASSLGADPMGTFF
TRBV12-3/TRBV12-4 CASSLPSGDYGYTF
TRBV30 CAWSSGTGPTEAFF
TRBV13 CASSLTPTGEETQYF
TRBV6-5 CASSPLPGRNYNSPLHF
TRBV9 CASTRKDTAREEAFF
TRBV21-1 CASSKEAEYTEAFF
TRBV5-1 CASSPDSSTSYEQYF
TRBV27 CASLAGGSNEQFF
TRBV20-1 CSAREPKPGAEYNEQFF
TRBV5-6 CASSAVRASTDTQYF
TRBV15 CATSRDWGLGNTEAFF
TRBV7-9 CASSSGRATLAGSSVQYF
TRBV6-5 CASSYSSLFNGYTF
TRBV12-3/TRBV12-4 CASSLLEGGTEAFF
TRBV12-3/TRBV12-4 CASSIDGINQPQHF
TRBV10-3 CAISPGTSVYNEQFF
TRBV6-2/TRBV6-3 CASSFYGEETQYF
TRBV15 CATSESSRGADYGYTF
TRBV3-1 CASSPNLLPGGYEQFF
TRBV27 CASTPSLLAAFNEQFF
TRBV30 CAWSVRLAPGEQYF
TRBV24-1 CATSEGDTEAFF
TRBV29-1 CSVENSLSYEQYF
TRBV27 CASSFGGPEHEQYF
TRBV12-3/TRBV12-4 CASSLSQGGTEAFF
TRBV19 CASSLPGTGVYEQYF
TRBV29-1 CSGRESGELFF